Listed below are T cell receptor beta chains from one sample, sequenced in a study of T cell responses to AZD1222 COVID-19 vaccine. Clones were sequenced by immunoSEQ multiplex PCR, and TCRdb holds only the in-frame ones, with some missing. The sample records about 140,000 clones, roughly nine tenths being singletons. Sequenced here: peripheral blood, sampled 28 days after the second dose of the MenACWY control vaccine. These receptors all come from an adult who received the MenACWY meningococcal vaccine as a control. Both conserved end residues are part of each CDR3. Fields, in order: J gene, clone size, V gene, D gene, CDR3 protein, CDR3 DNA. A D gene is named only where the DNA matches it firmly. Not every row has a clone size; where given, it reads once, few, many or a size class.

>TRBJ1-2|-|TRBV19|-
CASSLIGVYGYTF
TGTGCCAGTAGTCTTATTGGCGTCTATGGCTACACCTTC
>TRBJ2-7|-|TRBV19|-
CASSMNNRYEQYF
TGTGCCAGTAGTATGAACAATCGGTACGAGCAGTACTTC
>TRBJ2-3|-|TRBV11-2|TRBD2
CASSWIAGGADTQYF
TGTGCCAGCAGCTGGATAGCGGGAGGGGCAGATACGCAGTATTTT
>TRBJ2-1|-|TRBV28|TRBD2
CASSFSGRSYNEQFF
TGTGCCAGCAGCTTCAGCGGGAGGAGCTACAATGAGCAGTTCTTC
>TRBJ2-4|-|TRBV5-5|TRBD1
CASSSVPGQGAIDIQYF
TGTGCCAGCAGCTCAGTCCCGGGACAGGGGGCGATTGACATTCAGTACTTC
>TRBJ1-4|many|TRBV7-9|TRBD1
CASVEFGGGPNEKLFF
TGTGCCAGCGTCGAATTCGGAGGGGGCCCTAATGAAAAACTGTTTTTT
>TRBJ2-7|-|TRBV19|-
CASSITGASSYEQYF
TGTGCCAGTAGTATAACGGGAGCCTCCTCCTACGAGCAGTACTTC
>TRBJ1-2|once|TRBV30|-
CAWADGNYGYTF
TGTGCCTGGGCGGACGGAAACTATGGCTACACCTTC
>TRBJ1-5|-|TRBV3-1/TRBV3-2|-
CASSQDSRVVQPQHF
TGTGCCAGCAGCCAAGATTCCAGGGTGGTCCAGCCCCAGCATTTT
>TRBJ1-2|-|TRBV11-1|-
CASSSQSNYGYTF
TGTGCCAGCAGCTCACAGAGTAACTATGGCTACACCTTC
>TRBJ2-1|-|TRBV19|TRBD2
CASSRLAGSYNEQFF
TGTGCCAGTAGTAGACTAGCGGGCTCCTACAATGAGCAGTTCTTC
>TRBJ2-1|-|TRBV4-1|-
CASSQEGGLSSYNEQFF
TGCGCCAGCAGCCAAGAAGGTGGCCTTAGCTCCTACAATGAGCAGTTCTTC
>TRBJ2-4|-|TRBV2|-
CASSTGFPDIQYF
TGTGCCAGCAGTACAGGGTTTCCGGACATTCAGTACTTC
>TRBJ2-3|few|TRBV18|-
CASSLRTDTDTQYF
TGTGCCAGCTCACTCAGGACAGACACAGATACGCAGTATTTT
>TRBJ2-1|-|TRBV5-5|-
CASSVEGDNEQFF
TGTGCCAGCAGCGTGGAGGGGGACAATGAGCAGTTCTTC
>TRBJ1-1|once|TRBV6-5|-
CASSYIVAGMNTEAFF
TGTGCCAGCAGTTATATCGTGGCAGGGATGAACACTGAAGCTTTCTTT
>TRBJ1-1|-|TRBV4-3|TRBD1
CASSPSDRAFTEAFF
TGCGCCAGCAGCCCCTCGGACAGGGCGTTCACTGAAGCTTTCTTT
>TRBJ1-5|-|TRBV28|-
CASSLTGRYSNQPQHF
TGTGCCAGCAGTCTAACAGGACGTTATAGCAATCAGCCCCAGCATTTT
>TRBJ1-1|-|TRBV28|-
CASSFSGQPNTEAFF
TGTGCCAGCAGTTTCTCCGGTCAGCCGAACACTGAAGCTTTCTTT
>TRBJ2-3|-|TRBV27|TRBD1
CASTQGASTDTQYF
TGTGCCAGCACGCAGGGGGCTAGCACAGATACGCAGTATTTT
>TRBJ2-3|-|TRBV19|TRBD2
CASSVLAGGFSDTQYF
TGTGCCAGTAGTGTACTAGCGGGGGGGTTTTCAGATACGCAGTATTTT
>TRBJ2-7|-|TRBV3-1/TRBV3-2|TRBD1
CASSQNPTGRDEQYF
TGTGCCAGCAGCCAGAACCCGACAGGGCGCGACGAGCAGTACTTC
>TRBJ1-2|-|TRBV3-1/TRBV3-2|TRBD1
CASSQGRGYGYTF
TGTGCCAGCAGCCAAGGCAGGGGGTATGGCTACACCTTC
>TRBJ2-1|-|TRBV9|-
CASSPWQSSYNEQFF
TGTGCCAGCAGTCCCTGGCAGAGCTCCTACAATGAGCAGTTCTTC
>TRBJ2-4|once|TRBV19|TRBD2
CASSIARTSGNYIQYF
TGTGCCAGTAGTATAGCCCGGACTAGCGGGAACTACATTCAGTACTTC
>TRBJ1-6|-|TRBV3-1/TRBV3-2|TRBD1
CASSQEWQGATYNSPLHF
TGTGCCAGCAGCCAAGAATGGCAGGGGGCAACCTATAATTCACCCCTCCACTTT
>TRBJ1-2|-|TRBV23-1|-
CASSPGDLEYGYTF
TGCGCCAGCAGTCCGGGAGACCTTGAATATGGCTACACCTTC
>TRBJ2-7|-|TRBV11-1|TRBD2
CASSPSSGGDEQYF
TGTGCCAGCAGCCCGTCTAGCGGGGGGGACGAGCAGTACTTC
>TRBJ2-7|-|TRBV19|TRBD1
CASGPDRAEYEQYF
TGTGCCAGTGGACCCGACAGGGCGGAATACGAGCAGTACTTC
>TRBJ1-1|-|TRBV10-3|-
CAISESGQQNTEAFF
TGTGCCATCAGTGAGAGCGGACAGCAAAACACTGAAGCTTTCTTT
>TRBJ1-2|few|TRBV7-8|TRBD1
CASSKTGVRGYTF
TGTGCCAGCAGTAAAACAGGGGTTCGTGGCTACACCTTC
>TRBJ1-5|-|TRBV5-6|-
CASSFSGRNQPQHF
TGTGCCAGCAGCTTTTCGGGGCGCAATCAGCCCCAGCATTTT
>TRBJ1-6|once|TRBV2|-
CASRPGQVNPLHF
TGTGCCAGCAGGCCAGGCCAAGTCAACCCCCTCCACTTT
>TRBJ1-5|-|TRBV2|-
CASSDVGRWQPQHF
TGTGCCAGCAGTGATGTCGGCCGGTGGCAGCCCCAGCATTTT
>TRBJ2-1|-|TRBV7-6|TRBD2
CASSRGTSGSIEQFF
TGTGCCAGCAGCCGTGGGACTAGCGGGAGTATTGAGCAGTTCTTC
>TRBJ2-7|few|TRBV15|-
CATSQNTGMYEQYF
TGTGCCACCAGCCAAAATACAGGGATGTACGAGCAGTACTTC
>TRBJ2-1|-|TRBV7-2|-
CASSSGTYNEQFF
TGTGCCAGCAGCTCGGGGACCTACAATGAGCAGTTCTTC